This TCR beta chain is from a study of cytomegalovirus exposure and HLA in healthy donors. The study's findings and limits: Investigators reported 150 to 200 TCR beta chains as tied to cytomegalovirus. A few of the chains that were CMV-associated were confirmed in vitro to be specific for CMV antigens.

Vbeta (60) and Jbeta (13) primers were used in the PCR. TCRdb's copy holds only in-frame clones and misses some; the assay was immunoSEQ multiplex PCR. This table holds 120,000 or so clones, 83% found once. Trimming stripped 0 bases from V and 4 bases from J, with 8 bases between. From germline, CDR1 is MNHNY and CDR2 SVGAGI (reference sequence). The CDR3 contains 14 residues. The table lists this clone with a few counts. Its antigen is not known. Source material: PBMCs. The receptor was derived from a woman in her forties in good health and CMV-seropositive. The gene calls are TRBV6-6 and TRBJ2-3; no clear D. The DNA for the CDR3 is TGTGCCAGCAGTTACTCGGAGTGGGCAGATACGCAGTATTTT. It yields the protein CASSYSEWADTQYF.